A selection of T cell receptor beta chains follows, all from one sample in a study of neurological immune-mediated disorders. TCRdb fed the 5' RACE reads into MiXCR, producing one record per CDR3 protein. The data hold approximately 66,000 distinct CDR3 sequences, with 3.4% observed a single time. The specimen sequenced was PBMCs. Receptors were obtained from a man aged 35 to 55 with multiple sclerosis. Each CDR3 is given with its conserved first and last residue. Each record gives: clone size, D gene, V gene, J gene, CDR3 protein, CDR3 DNA. D genes are given only for firm matches. The size field reads once, few, many, or a class for an expanded clone.

>many|TRBD2|TRBV7-2|TRBJ2-3
CASSLLLAGFTDTQYF
TGTGCCAGCAGCTTACTACTAGCGGGATTCACAGATACGCAGTATTTT
>many|TRBD1|TRBV5-4|TRBJ1-1
CASSPGGARDTEAFF
TGTGCCAGCAGCCCAGGGGGCGCGAGGGATACTGAAGCTTTCTTT
>many|TRBD1|TRBV7-9|TRBJ2-6
CATPWTGSSGANVLTF
TGTGCCACCCCCTGGACAGGGAGCTCTGGGGCCAACGTCCTGACTTTC
>many|.|TRBV27|TRBJ1-6
CASSSGRFGNSPLHF
TGTGCCAGCAGTTCCGGACGTTTCGGTAATTCACCCCTCCACTTT
>many|.|TRBV5-1|TRBJ1-4
CASSLGLSRGEKLFF
TGCGCCAGCAGCTTGGGACTCTCAAGGGGTGAAAAACTGTTTTTT
>many|.|TRBV3-1|TRBJ2-1
CASSQGTGRVTMFF
TGTGCCAGCAGCCAAGGAACGGGCCGCGTGACAATGTTCTTC
>many|.|TRBV5-1|TRBJ2-5
CASSTDPAGARETQYF
TGCGCCAGCAGCACGGACCCTGCAGGGGCCAGGGAGACCCAGTACTTC
>many|TRBD1|TRBV7-9|TRBJ2-6
CASSSARQGRANVLTF
TGTGCCAGCAGTTCAGCCCGACAGGGAAGGGCCAACGTCCTGACTTTC
>many|TRBD1|TRBV20-1|TRBJ2-7
CSARGQGRHEQYF
TGCAGTGCTAGGGGACAGGGGAGGCACGAGCAGTACTTC
>many|.|TRBV7-7|TRBJ2-1
CASSPLGGYAYNEQFF
TGTGCCAGCAGCCCCCTAGGAGGTTATGCCTACAATGAGCAGTTCTTC
>many|TRBD1|TRBV10-3|TRBJ1-1
CAISGTGNTEAFF
TGTGCCATCAGTGGGACAGGGAACACTGAAGCTTTCTTT
>many|.|TRBV5-1|TRBJ2-2
CASSPQGGNTGELFF
TGCGCCAGCAGCCCCCAGGGTGGCAACACCGGGGAGCTGTTTTTT
>many|.|TRBV5-1|TRBJ2-2
CASRSAGTGELFF
TGCGCCAGCAGGTCCGCCGGCACCGGGGAGCTGTTTTTT
>many|.|TRBV20-1|TRBJ2-2
CSARSRTSWDTGELFF
TGCAGTGCCCGATCAAGAACTAGTTGGGACACCGGGGAGCTGTTTTTT
>many|.|TRBV9|TRBJ2-1
CASSVGPNLYNEQFF
TGTGCCAGCAGCGTAGGGCCGAATCTCTACAATGAGCAGTTCTTC
>many|.|TRBV12-5|TRBJ2-1
CAVGRDSDNEQFF
TGTGCCGTGGGCCGAGACTCGGATAATGAGCAGTTCTTC
>many|.|TRBV15|TRBJ1-2
CATSRDRAGYVDGYTF
TGTGCCACCAGCAGAGATAGGGCCGGTTATGTCGATGGCTACACCTTC
>many|.|TRBV5-1|TRBJ1-1
CASSWGQNTEAFF
TGCGCCAGCAGCTGGGGACAGAACACTGAAGCTTTCTTT
>few|.|TRBV27|TRBJ2-1
CASSLNRRHIGSEQFF
TGTGCCAGCAGTTTAAACAGGAGACACATTGGCAGTGAGCAGTTCTTC
>many|.|TRBV5-1|TRBJ2-6
CASSLEAVSGANVLTF
TGCGCCAGCAGCTTGGAGGCGGTCTCTGGGGCCAACGTCCTGACTTTC
>many|.|TRBV5-6|TRBJ2-2
CASSLIRGNTGELFF
TGTGCCAGCAGCTTGATTAGGGGTAACACCGGGGAGCTGTTTTTT
>many|.|TRBV5-1|TRBJ2-2
CASSVGGSNTGELFF
TGCGCCAGCAGTGTAGGGGGATCCAACACCGGGGAGCTGTTTTTT
>many|TRBD2|TRBV5-6|TRBJ2-7
CASRSVAGRGDYEQYF
TGTGCCAGCAGGTCCGTAGCGGGACGAGGAGACTACGAGCAGTACTTC
>many|.|TRBV19|TRBJ2-4
CASSMVEEDIQYF
TGTGCCAGTAGTATGGTAGAGGAGGACATTCAGTACTTC
>many|.|TRBV5-1|TRBJ2-5
CASSPSVAETQYF
TGCGCCAGCAGCCCAAGCGTCGCGGAGACCCAGTACTTC
>many|TRBD2|TRBV7-9|TRBJ2-1
CASLHEIAGLEYSNEQFF
TGTGCCAGCCTCCACGAAATTGCGGGACTAGAATACAGTAATGAGCAGTTCTTC
>many|.|TRBV12-3/TRBV12-4|TRBJ2-1
CASSQTPTQGNNEQFF
TGTGCCAGCAGCCAAACCCCTACCCAGGGTAACAATGAGCAGTTCTTC
>many|.|TRBV7-9|TRBJ1-1
CASSLGYGGPNTEAFF
TGTGCCAGCAGCTTAGGGTACGGGGGGCCGAACACTGAAGCTTTCTTT
>many|.|TRBV24-1|TRBJ2-1
CATSDPTGGTLSHEQFF
TGTGCCACCAGTGATCCCACCGGAGGGACCTTAAGTCATGAGCAGTTCTTC
>many|.|TRBV7-2|TRBJ2-1
CASSLSGVYNEQFF
TGTGCCAGCAGCTTGTCGGGGGTTTACAATGAGCAGTTCTTC
>many|.|TRBV10-3|TRBJ1-4
CAIRTATNEKLFF
TGTGCCATCAGGACAGCAACTAATGAAAAACTGTTTTTT
>medium-sized|.|TRBV5-6|TRBJ2-1
CASSLTGANLYNEQFF
TGTGCCAGCAGCTTGACCGGGGCAAACCTCTACAATGAGCAGTTCTTC
>many|.|TRBV20-1|TRBJ1-2
CSATITGNYGYTF
TGCAGTGCTACCATCACAGGGAACTATGGCTACACCTTC
>many|.|TRBV4-1|TRBJ2-1
CASSPQTARWDEQFF
TGCGCCAGCAGCCCCCAAACTGCCCGGTGGGATGAGCAGTTCTTC
>many|.|TRBV5-1|TRBJ2-5
CASSLGMHQETQYF
TGCGCCAGCAGCTTAGGCATGCACCAAGAGACCCAGTACTTC
>many|.|TRBV7-2|TRBJ1-2
CASILTGPHGYTF
TGTGCCAGCATTCTGACGGGTCCCCATGGCTACACCTTC
>many|TRBD2|TRBV10-3|TRBJ2-1
CAISESGLAGAYNEQFF
TGTGCCATCAGTGAGTCTGGACTAGCGGGGGCTTACAATGAGCAGTTCTTC
>many|.|TRBV7-2|TRBJ2-7
CASSSRVGYEQYF
TGTGCCAGCAGCTCCCGAGTGGGTTACGAGCAGTACTTC
>many|TRBD1|TRBV27|TRBJ2-5
CASSWGQAETQYF
TGTGCCAGCAGTTGGGGACAGGCAGAGACCCAGTACTTC
>many|TRBD2|TRBV29-1|TRBJ2-5
CSVGAGPLQETQYF
TGCAGCGTTGGAGCGGGGCCTCTCCAAGAGACCCAGTACTTC
>many|.|TRBV5-1|TRBJ2-7
CASAGDEQYF
TGCGCTTCAGCAGGGGACGAGCAGTACTTC
>many|TRBD2|TRBV12-3/TRBV12-4|TRBJ2-2
CASSPTSGSYSGGELFF
TGTGCCAGCAGCCCTACTAGCGGGAGCTACTCTGGCGGGGAGCTGTTTTTT
>many|TRBD1|TRBV20-1|TRBJ2-3
CSARGTETGDTQYF
TGCAGTGCTAGGGGGACAGAAACGGGAGATACGCAGTATTTT
>many|TRBD1|TRBV20-1|TRBJ2-7
CSARGLMRDRDYEQYF
TGCAGTGCTAGAGGACTGATGCGGGACAGGGACTACGAGCAGTACTTC
>many|.|TRBV5-1|TRBJ2-5
CASSLGAGMETQYF
TGCGCCAGCAGCTTGGGGGCAGGGATGGAGACCCAGTACTTC
>few|TRBD2|TRBV5-1|TRBJ2-1
CASSLKGGGLGEQFF
TGCGCCAGCAGCTTGAAGGGCGGGGGGCTAGGTGAGCAGTTCTTC
>many|.|TRBV7-6|TRBJ2-1
CASSAPTEKLNMDEQFF
TGTGCCAGCAGCGCCCCAACGGAGAAATTAAATATGGATGAGCAGTTCTTC
>many|.|TRBV18|TRBJ2-4
CASSPPSAAKNIQYF
TGTGCCAGCTCACCTCCGTCTGCGGCCAAAAACATTCAGTACTTC
>many|TRBD1|TRBV7-9|TRBJ1-1
CASSLTTDRGRTEAFF
TGTGCCAGCAGCTTAACCACGGACAGGGGGCGGACTGAAGCTTTCTTT
>many|.|TRBV5-6|TRBJ1-3
CASSKEGNTIYF
TGTGCCAGCAGCAAGGAGGGGAACACCATATATTTT
>many|.|TRBV12-3/TRBV12-4|TRBJ2-2
CASNHGGSAGELFF
TGTGCCAGCAACCACGGGGGTAGCGCCGGGGAGCTGTTTTTT
>many|.|TRBV5-1|TRBJ1-2
CASSPDSVNYGYTF
TGCGCCAGCAGCCCGGACAGCGTCAACTATGGCTACACCTTC
>many|.|TRBV20-1|TRBJ1-5
CSARLRLGPGDQPQHF
TGCAGTGCTAGGTTGAGACTGGGCCCTGGGGATCAGCCCCAGCATTTT